The T cell receptor beta chain under discussion was sequenced for a study of tumor-infiltrating lymphocytes in primary liver carcinoma. The tissue used was unsorted bulk material of about 20-33 mg. RNA and DNA were co-extracted from it with the AllPrep DNA/RNA mini kit. The CDR3 spans 13 residues, counting both ends. In germline, CDR1 is SGHRS, CDR2 YFSETQ. As regards this clonotype: This CDR3 fails to terminate in the conserved phenylalanine or tryptophan, so it likely reflects a read error. It is unclear where the CDR3 begins or ends on the DNA, so no DNA is shown, and the CDR3 is as TCRdb lists it.

Starting from approximately 0.45 ug of total RNA, TCR beta cDNA was produced with a primer in the constant region. What produced the TCR beta libraries was three nested multiplex PCR rounds using slightly modified ARM-PCR. For about 11 cycles apiece, the opening two PCR rounds ran with TRBV1-TRBV30 forward primers and a C-beta reverse primer. In TCRdb, the multiplex PCR reads were re-called with MiXCR into one record per CDR3 protein. The sample shows more than 45,000 distinct CDR3 sequences, 60% to 80% of them seen only once. The rearrangement joins TRBV5-1 to TRBJ1-2; the listed D gene, TRBD1, was not tested against the DNA. The sequence derives from a man aged 35 to 55 with primary liver carcinoma and hepatitis B virus infection. Sequenced input: liver tumor tissue from sampling region 5. Subset specified: tumor region T5, tumor centre. The CDR3 loop is CASSLLSDYGYTS.